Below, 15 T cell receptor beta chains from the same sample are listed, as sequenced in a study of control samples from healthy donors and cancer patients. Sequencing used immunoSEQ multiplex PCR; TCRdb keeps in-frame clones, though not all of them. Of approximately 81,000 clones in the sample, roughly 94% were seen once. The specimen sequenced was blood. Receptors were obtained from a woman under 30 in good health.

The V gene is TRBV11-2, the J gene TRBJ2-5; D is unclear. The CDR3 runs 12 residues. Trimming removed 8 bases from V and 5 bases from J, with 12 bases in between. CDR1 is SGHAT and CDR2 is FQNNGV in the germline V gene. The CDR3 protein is CASGKSAETQYF. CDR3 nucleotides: TGTGCCAGCGGGAAGAGCGCGGAGACCCAGTACTTC.

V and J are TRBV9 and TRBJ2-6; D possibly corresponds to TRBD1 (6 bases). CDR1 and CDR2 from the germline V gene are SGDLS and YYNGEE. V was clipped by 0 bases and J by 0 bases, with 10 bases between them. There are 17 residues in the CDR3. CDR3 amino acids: CASSVAYRDSGANVLTF. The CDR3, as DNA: TGTGCCAGCAGCGTAGCCTACAGGGACTCTGGGGCCAACGTCCTGACTTTC.

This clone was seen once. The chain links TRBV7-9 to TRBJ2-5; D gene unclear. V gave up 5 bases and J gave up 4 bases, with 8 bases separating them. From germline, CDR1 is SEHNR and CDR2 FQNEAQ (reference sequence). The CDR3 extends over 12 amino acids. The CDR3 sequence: CASSAVTETQYF. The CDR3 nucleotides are TGTGCCAGCAGCGCAGTGACAGAGACCCAGTACTTC.

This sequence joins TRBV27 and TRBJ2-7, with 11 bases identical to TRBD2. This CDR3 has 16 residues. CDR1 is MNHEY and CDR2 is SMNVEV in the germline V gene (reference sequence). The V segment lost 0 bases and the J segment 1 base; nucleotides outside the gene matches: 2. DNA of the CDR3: TGTGCCAGCAGTTTATCTCTAGCGGGGGGTTCCTACGAGCAGTACTTC. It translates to CASSLSLAGGSYEQYF.

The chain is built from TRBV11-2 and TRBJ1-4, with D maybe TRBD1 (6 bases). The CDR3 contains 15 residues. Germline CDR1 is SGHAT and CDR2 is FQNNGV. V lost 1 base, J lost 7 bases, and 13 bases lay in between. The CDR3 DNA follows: TGTGCCAGCAGCTTAGTGGGGGCCAACGTTGAAAAACTGTTTTTT. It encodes CASSLVGANVEKLFF.

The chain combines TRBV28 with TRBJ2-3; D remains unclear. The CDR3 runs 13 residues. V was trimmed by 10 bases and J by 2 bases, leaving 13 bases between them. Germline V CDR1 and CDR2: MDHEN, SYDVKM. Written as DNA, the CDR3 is TGTGCCACCTACCGAGCAGACACAGATACGCAGTATTTT. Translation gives CATYRADTDTQYF.

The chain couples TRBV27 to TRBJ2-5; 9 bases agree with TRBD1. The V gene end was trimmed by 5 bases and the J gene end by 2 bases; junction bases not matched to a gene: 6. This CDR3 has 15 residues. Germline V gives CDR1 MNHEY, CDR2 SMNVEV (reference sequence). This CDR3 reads CASSRPGQGQETQYF. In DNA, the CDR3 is TGTGCCAGCAGTCGACCGGGACAGGGACAAGAGACCCAGTACTTC.

CDR3 sequence: CASSGGTSGRAGVSETQYF. The CDR3 DNA reads TGTGCCAGCAGCGGGGGGACTAGCGGGAGGGCCGGGGTTTCCGAGACCCAGTACTTC. The genes are TRBV7-9 and TRBJ2-5, with 16 bases aligning to TRBD2. The germline V gene encodes CDR1 SEHNR and CDR2 FQNEAQ (reference sequence). V shed 5 bases and J 5 bases; nucleotides not matched to a gene: 14. CDR3 length: 19 residues.

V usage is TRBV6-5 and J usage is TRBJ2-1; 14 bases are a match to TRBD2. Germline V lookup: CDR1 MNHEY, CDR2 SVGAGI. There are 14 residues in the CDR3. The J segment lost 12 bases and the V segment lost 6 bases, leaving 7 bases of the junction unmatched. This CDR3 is CASSHRLAGGRQFF. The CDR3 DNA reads TGTGCCAGCAGCCATCGACTAGCGGGAGGGCGGCAGTTCTTC.

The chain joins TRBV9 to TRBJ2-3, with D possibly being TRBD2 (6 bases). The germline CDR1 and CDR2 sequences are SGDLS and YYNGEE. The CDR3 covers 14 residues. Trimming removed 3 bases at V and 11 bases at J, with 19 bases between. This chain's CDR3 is CASSARDSSPGQYF. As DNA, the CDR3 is TGTGCCAGCAGCGCTCGGGACTCGTCTCCTGGGCAGTATTTT.

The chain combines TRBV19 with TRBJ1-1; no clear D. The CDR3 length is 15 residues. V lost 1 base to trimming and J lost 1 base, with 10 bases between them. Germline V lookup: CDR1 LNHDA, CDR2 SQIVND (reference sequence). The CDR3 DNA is TGTGCCAGTAGTATAGGAGCAGGAACGAACACTGAAGCTTTCTTT. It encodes CASSIGAGTNTEAFF.

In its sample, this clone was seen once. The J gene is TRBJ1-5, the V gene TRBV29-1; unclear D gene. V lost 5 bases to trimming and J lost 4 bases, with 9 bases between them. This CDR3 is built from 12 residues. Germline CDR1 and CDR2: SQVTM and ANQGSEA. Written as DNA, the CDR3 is TGCAGCGTTCAGGAGTCTAATCAGCCCCAGCATTTT. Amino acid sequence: CSVQESNQPQHF.

The CDR3 sequence is CASSYSGGLVTDTQYF. The CDR3 DNA follows: TGTGCCAGCAGTTACTCAGGCGGCCTCGTCACAGATACGCAGTATTTT. This chain uses TRBV6-5 with TRBJ2-3; D is unclear. Germline CDR1 MNHEY, CDR2 SVGAGI. V was cut by 0 bases and J by 2 bases, with 12 bases left in between. CDR3 length equals 16 residues.

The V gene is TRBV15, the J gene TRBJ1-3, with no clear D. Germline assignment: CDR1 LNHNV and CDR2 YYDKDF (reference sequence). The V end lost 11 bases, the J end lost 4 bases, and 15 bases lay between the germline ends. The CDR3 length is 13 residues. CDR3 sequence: CALADGAGNTIYF. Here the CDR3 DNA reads TGTGCCCTTGCGGACGGAGCCGGAAACACCATATATTTT.

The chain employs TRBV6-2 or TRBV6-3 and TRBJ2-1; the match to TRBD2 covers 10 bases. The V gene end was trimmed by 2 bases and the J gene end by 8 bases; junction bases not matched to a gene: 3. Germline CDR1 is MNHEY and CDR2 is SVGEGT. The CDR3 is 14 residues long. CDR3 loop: CASSYTSGMYEQFF. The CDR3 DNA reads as TGTGCCAGCAGTTACACTAGCGGGATGTATGAGCAGTTCTTC.